Listed below are T cell receptor beta chains from one sample, sequenced in a study of blood T cell repertoires in COVID-19. The data were produced by immunoSEQ multiplex PCR, yet TCRdb's version contains in-frame clones alone and is incomplete. The sample yields fewer than 40,000 clones, 90% seen once. Source material: peripheral blood. The receptors here all came from a man aged 55 to 70 with active COVID-19. The CDR3 runs from the conserved cysteine through the conserved F or W.

cdr3_aa j_call v_call
CASTQDNYEQYF TRBJ2-7 TRBV27
CASSLGGAQAFF TRBJ1-1 TRBV6-5
CASSPRQNTEAFF TRBJ1-1 TRBV18
CASSEPGLAGGVGETQYF TRBJ2-5 TRBV2
CASSLLQSYEQYF TRBJ2-7 TRBV5-6
CASASGQAPETQYF TRBJ2-5 TRBV7-8
CASSFSAQGNYGYTF TRBJ1-2 TRBV5-1
CASSFRVDQNNYGYTF TRBJ1-2 TRBV19
CASRPWSGQGGQETQYF TRBJ2-5 TRBV5-1
CASSYSTAPSGNTIYF TRBJ1-3 TRBV6-5
CASSPPVSGNTIYF TRBJ1-3 TRBV10-1
CASSLTPTTYEQYF TRBJ2-7 TRBV7-9
CASSLDLGWEAFF TRBJ1-1 TRBV7-8
CASLVQGTNKQFF TRBJ2-1 TRBV7-9
CASSQDIGAREKLFF TRBJ1-4 TRBV4-3
CAWAQNSRGYF TRBJ2-5 TRBV30
CASSPPDLNTGELFF TRBJ2-2 TRBV2
CASSFTGTQPAGEQYF TRBJ2-7 TRBV11-3
CASSHGTGGFGTQYF TRBJ2-5 TRBV3-1/TRBV3-2
CASSRDFNTEAFF TRBJ1-1 TRBV28
CASSQAAGRVTEAFF TRBJ1-1 TRBV4-2
CASSLERTGDEQYF TRBJ2-7 TRBV5-1
CASSEPSAGEADTQYF TRBJ2-3 TRBV5-1
CASSEMAGVFF TRBJ1-1 TRBV6-1
CASSQDLGAGEKLFF TRBJ1-4 TRBV4-2
CASSFVIQGAGNTIYF TRBJ1-3 TRBV28
CASSLPQGAVEEKLFF TRBJ1-4 TRBV7-9
CAWSPRGDEQFF TRBJ2-1 TRBV30
CASSFTGGLAGELFF TRBJ2-2 TRBV28
CSLIGTKRDVGAFF TRBJ1-1 TRBV29-1
CATAPPGGSRGYTF TRBJ1-2 TRBV10-3
CASSSAGQGMNTEAFF TRBJ1-1 TRBV7-9
CASRRSRGQETQYF TRBJ2-5 TRBV5-1
CASSFLGTSNTGELFF TRBJ2-2 TRBV28
CATSEAGTSGLRDEQFF TRBJ2-1 TRBV24-1
CASSFRGNYGYTF TRBJ1-2 TRBV5-8
CASSVGAGNTGELFF TRBJ2-2 TRBV9
CASRGGTYEQYF TRBJ2-7 TRBV28
CASSLGHGRETQYF TRBJ2-5 TRBV5-1
CASTRTVSSYEQYF TRBJ2-7 TRBV6-5
CASSLAAGGPTGEQYF TRBJ2-7 TRBV5-4
CASSLFSGGTFWETQYF TRBJ2-5 TRBV5-6
CASSLGQGNTEAFF TRBJ1-1 TRBV7-2
CASSPSRGDTEAFF TRBJ1-1 TRBV7-6
CASSSGSQGVDEQYF TRBJ2-7 TRBV19
CSASGGRTEAFF TRBJ1-1 TRBV20-1
CSAGGITQYF TRBJ2-3 TRBV20-1